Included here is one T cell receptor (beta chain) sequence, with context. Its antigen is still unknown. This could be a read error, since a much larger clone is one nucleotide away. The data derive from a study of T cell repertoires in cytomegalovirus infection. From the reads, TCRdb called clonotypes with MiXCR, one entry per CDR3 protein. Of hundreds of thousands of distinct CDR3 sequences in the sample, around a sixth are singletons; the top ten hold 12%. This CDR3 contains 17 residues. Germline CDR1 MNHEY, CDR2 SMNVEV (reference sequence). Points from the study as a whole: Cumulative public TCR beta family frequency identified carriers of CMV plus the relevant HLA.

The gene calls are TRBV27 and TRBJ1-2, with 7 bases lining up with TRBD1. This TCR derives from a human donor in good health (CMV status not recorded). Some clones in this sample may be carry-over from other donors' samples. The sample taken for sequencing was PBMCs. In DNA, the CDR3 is TGTGCCAGCAGTTTACGGCGGGACAGTACAACTAACTATGGCTACAACTTC. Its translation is CASSLRRDSTTNYGYNF.